This record concerns one T cell receptor beta chain sequence. The sample comes from a study of blood T cell repertoires in COVID-19. This study enrolled people aged roughly 18 to 100 from about two dozen US geographic areas. Sequencing used immunoSEQ multiplex PCR; TCRdb keeps in-frame clones, though not all of them. The sample lists hundreds of thousands of clones; around 90% were seen once. Germline V gene sequence: CDR1 SGHNT, CDR2 YYREEE (reference sequence). This CDR3 comprises 14 residues. V was trimmed by 0 bases and J by 7 bases, leaving 13 bases between them. The chain links TRBV5-4 to TRBJ1-2; D gene uncertain. The sequenced sample consisted of PBMCs or T cells enriched from blood (not recorded which). This sequence originates from a woman aged 18-29 years with acute COVID-19. The chain's CDR3 is CASSLAGSWAGYTF. As DNA, the CDR3 is TGTGCCAGCAGCTTGGCCGGGAGTTGGGCTGGCTACACCTTC.